This entry is about one TCR beta chain. Antigen unknown. Some clones are missing from TCRdb's copy, which holds only in-frame ones; the method was immunoSEQ multiplex PCR. The data hold 2 million to 3 million clones, with roughly 92% observed a single time. These data come from a study of shared clonotypes between healthy human individuals. The study's findings and limits: A limitation of the genetic and exposure-history diversity represented arose from few donors.

CD4+ cell separation produced CD45RA+ naive and CD45RA-negative memory subsets. The sequence derives from a man between 18 and 29 years old in good health. Sequencing used naive CD4+ T cells sorted from blood. The subset denotes: CD45RA+ positively selected.

CDR3 region: CASGQEGEKLFF. As DNA, the CDR3 is TGCGCCAGCGGACAGGAGGGCGAAAAACTGTTTTTT. The gene calls are TRBV5-1 and TRBJ1-4; the match to TRBD1 covers 7 bases. The junction had 5 bases not matched to a gene; V was cut back by 7 bases and J by 8 bases. Germline CDR1 and CDR2: SGHRS and YFSETQ. This CDR3 spans 12 amino acids.